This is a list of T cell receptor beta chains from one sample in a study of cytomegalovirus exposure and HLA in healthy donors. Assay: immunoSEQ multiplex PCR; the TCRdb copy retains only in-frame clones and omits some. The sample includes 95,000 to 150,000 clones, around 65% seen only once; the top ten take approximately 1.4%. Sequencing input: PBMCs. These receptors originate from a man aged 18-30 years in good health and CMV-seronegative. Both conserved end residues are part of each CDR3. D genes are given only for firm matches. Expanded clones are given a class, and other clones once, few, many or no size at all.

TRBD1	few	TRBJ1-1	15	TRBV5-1	CASREAGGRNTEAFF	TGCGCCAGCAGAGAAGCAGGGGGACGGAACACTGAAGCTTTCTTT
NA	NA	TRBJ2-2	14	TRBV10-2	CASKGTRNTGELFF	TGCGCCAGCAAAGGGACAAGGAACACCGGGGAGCTGTTTTTT
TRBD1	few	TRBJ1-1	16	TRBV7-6	CASSLTPGQGSTEAFF	TGTGCCAGCAGCTTAACCCCGGGACAGGGATCCACTGAAGCTTTCTTT
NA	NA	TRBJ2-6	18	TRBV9	CASSVEARVDGGANVLTF	TGTGCCAGCAGCGTAGAGGCCAGGGTGGACGGTGGGGCCAACGTCCTGACTTTC
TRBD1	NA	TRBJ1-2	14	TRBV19	CASSWDSLLYGYTF	TGTGCCAGTAGTTGGGACAGCTTGCTCTATGGCTACACCTTC
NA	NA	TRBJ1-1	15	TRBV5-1	CASSLSGHPNTEAFF	TGCGCCAGCAGCTTATCGGGACACCCGAACACTGAAGCTTTCTTT
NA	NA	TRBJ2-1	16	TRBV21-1	CASSSRTSGGDNEQFF	TGTGCCAGCAGCTCCCGGACTAGCGGGGGGGACAATGAGCAGTTCTTC
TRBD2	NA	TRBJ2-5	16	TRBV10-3	CAISEIRLAGEETQYF	TGTGCCATCAGTGAGATACGCTTAGCGGGAGAAGAGACCCAGTACTTC
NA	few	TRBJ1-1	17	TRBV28	CASSPPPDSGRRSEAFF	TGTGCCAGCAGTCCTCCCCCTGACTCGGGGAGGAGGTCTGAAGCTTTCTTT
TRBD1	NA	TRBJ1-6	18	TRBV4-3	CASSQEDWGTGWNSPLHF	TGCGCCAGCAGCCAAGAAGATTGGGGGACAGGGTGGAATTCACCCCTCCACTTT
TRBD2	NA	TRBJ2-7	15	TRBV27	CASSRTSGGTYEQYF	TGTGCCAGCAGCCGTACTAGCGGGGGGACCTACGAGCAGTACTTC
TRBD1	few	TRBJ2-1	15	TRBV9	CASSVRDSAYNEQFF	TGTGCCAGCAGCGTCCGGGACAGCGCCTACAATGAGCAGTTCTTC
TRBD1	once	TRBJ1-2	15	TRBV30	CAWTIRGTGPIGYTF	TGTGCCTGGACCATTAGAGGGACAGGGCCCATTGGCTACACCTTC
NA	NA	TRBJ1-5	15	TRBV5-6	CASSEQVNSNQPQHF	TGTGCCAGCAGCGAGCAGGTTAATAGCAATCAGCCCCAGCATTTT
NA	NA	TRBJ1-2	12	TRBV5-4	CASSGEDYGYTF	TGTGCCAGCAGTGGGGAGGACTATGGCTACACCTTC
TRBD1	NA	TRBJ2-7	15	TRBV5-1	CASSQDTGDRYEQYF	TGCGCCAGCAGCCAGGATACAGGGGACCGCTACGAGCAGTACTTC
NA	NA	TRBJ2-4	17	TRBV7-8	CASSPFSSNLAKNIQYF	TGTGCCAGCAGCCCTTTTAGCAGTAACCTAGCCAAAAACATTCAGTACTTC
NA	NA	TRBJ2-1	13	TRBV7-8	CASSLIPGNEQFF	TGTGCCAGCAGCTTAATCCCGGGAAATGAGCAGTTCTTC
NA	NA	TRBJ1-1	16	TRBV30	CAWSLPRAGANTEAFF	TGTGCCTGGAGCCTTCCTCGGGCAGGGGCGAACACTGAAGCTTTCTTT
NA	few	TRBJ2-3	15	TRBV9	CASSVKPGAPDTQYF	TGTGCCAGCAGCGTTAAACCGGGAGCCCCAGATACGCAGTATTTT
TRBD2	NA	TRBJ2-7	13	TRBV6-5	CASSPGTSGEQYF	TGTGCCAGCAGCCCCGGGACTAGCGGCGAGCAGTACTTC
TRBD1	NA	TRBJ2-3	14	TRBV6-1	CASRGTGRGDTQYF	TGTGCCAGCAGGGGGACAGGACGCGGAGATACGCAGTATTTT
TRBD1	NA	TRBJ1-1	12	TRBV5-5	CASSLWTGEAFF	TGTGCCAGCAGCTTGTGGACAGGAGAAGCTTTCTTT
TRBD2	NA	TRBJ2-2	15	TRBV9	CASSATSGSTGELFF	TGTGCCAGCAGCGCGACTAGCGGGAGCACCGGGGAGCTGTTTTTT
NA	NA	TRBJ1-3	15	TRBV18	CASSPPKTVGNTIYF	TGTGCCAGCTCACCCCCTAAGACTGTTGGAAACACCATATATTTT
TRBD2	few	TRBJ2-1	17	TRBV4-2	CASKLAGGISSYNEQFF	TGTGCCAGCAAACTAGCGGGGGGGATATCGTCCTACAATGAGCAGTTCTTC
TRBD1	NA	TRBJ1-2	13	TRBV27	CASKDRGGQGYTF	TGTGCCAGCAAAGACAGGGGTGGTCAGGGCTACACCTTC
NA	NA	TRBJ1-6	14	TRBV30	CAWSVSGTPVPLHF	TGTGCCTGGAGCGTATCGGGGACACCCGTACCCCTCCACTTT
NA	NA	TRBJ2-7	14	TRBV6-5	CASSYQRSSYEQYF	TGTGCCAGCAGTTATCAACGGAGCTCCTACGAGCAGTACTTC
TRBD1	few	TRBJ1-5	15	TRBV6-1	CASSGQGFRNQPQHF	TGTGCCAGCAGTGGACAGGGGTTTAGGAATCAGCCCCAGCATTTT
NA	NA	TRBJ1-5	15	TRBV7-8	CASSSSFELNQPQHF	TGTGCCAGCAGCTCCTCCTTCGAGTTGAATCAGCCCCAGCATTTT
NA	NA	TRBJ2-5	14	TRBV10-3	CAISGGQGLETQYF	TGTGCCATCAGTGGGGGGCAGGGTTTAGAGACCCAGTACTTC
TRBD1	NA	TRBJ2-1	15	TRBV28	CASSYRGFIGGEQFF	TGTGCCAGCAGCTACAGGGGTTTTATAGGCGGTGAGCAGTTCTTC
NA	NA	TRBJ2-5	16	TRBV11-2	CASSRTPGTQPETQYF	TGTGCCAGCAGCCGAACCCCCGGGACACAGCCGGAGACCCAGTACTTC
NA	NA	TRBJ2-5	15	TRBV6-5	CASSYPKSGWGTQYF	TGTGCCAGCAGTTACCCTAAGAGCGGGTGGGGGACCCAGTACTTC
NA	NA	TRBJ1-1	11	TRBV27	CASSLGREAFF	TGTGCCAGCAGTTTGGGCCGGGAAGCTTTCTTT
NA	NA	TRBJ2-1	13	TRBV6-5	CASSYSPRGTEFF	TGTGCCAGCAGTTACTCCCCCCGGGGGACAGAGTTCTTC
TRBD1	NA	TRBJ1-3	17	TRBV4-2	CASSPGQVLRSGNTIYF	TGTGCCAGCAGCCCTGGACAGGTCTTGCGCTCTGGAAACACCATATATTTT
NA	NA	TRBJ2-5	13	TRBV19	CASSGSRQETQYF	TGTGCCAGTAGCGGTTCCCGCCAAGAGACCCAGTACTTC
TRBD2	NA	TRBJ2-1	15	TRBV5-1	CASSLILALYNEQFF	TGCGCCAGCAGCTTGATACTAGCGCTTTACAATGAGCAGTTCTTC
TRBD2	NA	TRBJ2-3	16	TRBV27	CASSLFGTSGTDTQYF	TGTGCCAGCAGTTTATTCGGGACTAGCGGCACAGATACGCAGTATTTT
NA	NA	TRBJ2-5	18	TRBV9	CASSPRSSGLQGRETQYF	TGTGCCAGCAGCCCCCGTAGTTCGGGATTACAGGGTCGGGAGACCCAGTACTTC
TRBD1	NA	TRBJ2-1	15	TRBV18	CASSPEGQGYNEQFF	TGTGCCAGCTCACCAGAGGGACAGGGTTACAATGAGCAGTTCTTC
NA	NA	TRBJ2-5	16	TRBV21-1	CASSKGLAGSQETQYF	TGTGCCAGCAGCAAAGGACTAGCGGGGTCACAAGAGACCCAGTACTTC
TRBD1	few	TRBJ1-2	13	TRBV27	CASSYRDRNGYTF	TGTGCCAGCAGTTACCGGGACAGAAATGGCTACACCTTC
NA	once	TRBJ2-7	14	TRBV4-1	CASSPGLWGYEQYF	TGCGCCAGCAGCCCGGGACTCTGGGGCTACGAGCAGTACTTC
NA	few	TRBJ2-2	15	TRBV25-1	CASSELAAPTGELFF	TGTGCCAGCAGTGAATTAGCGGCGCCCACCGGGGAGCTGTTTTTT
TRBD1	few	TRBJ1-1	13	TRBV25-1	CASSRGQGAEAFF	TGTGCCAGCAGTAGGGGACAGGGGGCTGAAGCTTTCTTT
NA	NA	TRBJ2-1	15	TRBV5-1	CASSFAPQGYNEQFF	TGCGCCAGCAGCTTCGCCCCACAGGGCTACAATGAGCAGTTCTTC
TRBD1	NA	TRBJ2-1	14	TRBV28	CATTTGGEYNEQFF	TGTGCCACCACGACAGGGGGCGAATACAATGAGCAGTTCTTC
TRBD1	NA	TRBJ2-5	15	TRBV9	CASSNTGTGRETQYF	TGTGCCAGCAGCAACACCGGGACAGGGAGGGAGACCCAGTACTTC
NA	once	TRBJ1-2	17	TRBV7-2	CASSLTLTSGYGFGYTF	TGTGCCAGCAGCTTGACACTCACAAGCGGCTATGGCTTTGGCTACACCTTC
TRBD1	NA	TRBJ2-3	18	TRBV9	CASSVARWGQGSADTQYF	TGTGCCAGCAGCGTAGCGAGGTGGGGACAGGGGAGCGCAGATACGCAGTATTTT
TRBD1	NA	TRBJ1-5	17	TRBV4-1	CASSQDSGQGYNQPQHF	TGCGCCAGCAGCCAAGACAGCGGACAGGGGTACAATCAGCCCCAGCATTTT
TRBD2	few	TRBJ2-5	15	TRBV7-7	CASSLGVAGQETQYF	TGTGCCAGCAGCCTGGGGGTAGCGGGACAAGAGACCCAGTACTTC
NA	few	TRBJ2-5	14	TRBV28	CASKGGLGQETQYF	TGTGCCAGCAAAGGCGGACTCGGGCAAGAGACCCAGTACTTC
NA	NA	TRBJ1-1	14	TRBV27	CASSLEGENTEAFF	TGTGCCAGCAGTTTAGAGGGGGAGAACACTGAAGCTTTCTTT
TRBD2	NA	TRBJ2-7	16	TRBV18	CASSPLASGSSYEQYF	TGTGCCAGCTCACCACTTGCTAGCGGGAGTTCCTACGAGCAGTACTTC